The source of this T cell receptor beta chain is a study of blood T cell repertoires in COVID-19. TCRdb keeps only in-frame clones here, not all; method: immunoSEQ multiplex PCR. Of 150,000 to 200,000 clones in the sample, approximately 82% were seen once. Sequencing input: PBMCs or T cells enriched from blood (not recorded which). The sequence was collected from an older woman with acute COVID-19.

CDR3 DNA: TGTGCCAGCGCGCTAGCGATCCCTTTTGTGTTCTTC. Translating gives CASALAIPFVFF. This sequence joins TRBV2 and TRBJ2-1; tentatively, D is TRBD2 (6 bases). CDR1 and CDR2 (germline): SNHLY, FYNNEI. The V end lost 8 bases, the J end lost 15 bases, and 20 bases lay between the germline ends. The CDR3 contains 12 residues. The full variable domain, in which reference TRBV2 and TRBJ2-1 provide the parts outside the CDR3, is EPEVTQTPSHQVTQMGQEVILRCVPISNHLYFYWYRQILGQKVEFLVSFYNNEISEKSEIFDDQFSVERPDGSNFTLKIRSTKLEDSAMYFCASALAIPFVFFGPGTRLTVL.